This T cell receptor beta chain was found in a study of regulatory T cells in long-lasting Graves disease. Time point in this sample: newly diagnosed GD, antithyroid drugs for less than 3 months. From RNA extracted from PBMCs, the TCR library was made. In Xi'an, China, an endocrinology department was the source of patients. This clonotype was recorded many times. Its target is not known. CDR1 DFQATT and CDR2 SNEGSKA come from the germline V gene (reference sequence). Trimming cost V 2 bases and J 3 bases, with 15 bases left between them. The CDR3 loop spans 15 amino acids. The authors built TCR beta libraries using iRepertoire HTBI primers and Arm-PCR of CDR3 regions. TCRdb recomputed calls from the multiplex PCR reads with MiXCR, one row per CDR3 protein. The sample records hundreds of thousands of distinct CDR3 sequences, 18% being singletons. The study, taken as a whole, reports: TCR diversity in persistent Graves' patients was below that of newly diagnosed ones. Possibly, too few samples lowered accuracy.

This receptor was obtained from a female donor with Graves disease. The gene calls are TRBV20-1 and TRBJ2-3, with D possibly being TRBD1 (7 bases). Sequenced here: peripheral blood mononuclear cells (PBMCs), sampled at new diagnosis, from a patient treated with antithyroid drugs. The CDR3 here is CSARRPRGATDTQYF. Written as DNA, the CDR3 is TGCAGTGCTAGACGCCCCAGGGGGGCGACAGATACGCAGTATTTT.